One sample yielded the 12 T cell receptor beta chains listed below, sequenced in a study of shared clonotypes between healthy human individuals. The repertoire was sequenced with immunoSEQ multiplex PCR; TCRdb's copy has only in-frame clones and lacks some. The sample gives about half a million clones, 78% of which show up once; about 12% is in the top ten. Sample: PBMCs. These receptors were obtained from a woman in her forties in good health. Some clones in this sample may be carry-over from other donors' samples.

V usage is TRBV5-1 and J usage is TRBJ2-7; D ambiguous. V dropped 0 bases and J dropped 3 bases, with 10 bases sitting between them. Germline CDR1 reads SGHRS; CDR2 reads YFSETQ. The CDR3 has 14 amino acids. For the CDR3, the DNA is TGCGCCAGCAGCTTGGCCCCCCCCGACTACGAGCAGTACTTC. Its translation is CASSLAPPDYEQYF. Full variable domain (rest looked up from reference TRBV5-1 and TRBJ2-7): KAGVTQTPRYLIKTRGQQVTLSCSPISGHRSVSWYQQTPGQGLQFLFEYFSETQRNKGNFPGRFSGRQFSNSRSEMNVSTLELGDSALYLCASSLAPPDYEQYFGPGTRLTVT.

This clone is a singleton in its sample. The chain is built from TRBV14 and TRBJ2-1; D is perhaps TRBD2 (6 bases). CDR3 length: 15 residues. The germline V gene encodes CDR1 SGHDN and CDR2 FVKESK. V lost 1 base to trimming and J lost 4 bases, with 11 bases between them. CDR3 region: CASSQASGGYNEQFF. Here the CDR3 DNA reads TGTGCCAGCAGCCAAGCGAGCGGAGGGTACAATGAGCAGTTCTTC.

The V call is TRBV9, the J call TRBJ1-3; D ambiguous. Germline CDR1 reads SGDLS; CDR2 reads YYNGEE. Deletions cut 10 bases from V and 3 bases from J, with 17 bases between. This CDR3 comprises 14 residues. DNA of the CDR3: TGTGCCCCCCGGGCAGGCCGATTTGGAAACACCATATATTTT. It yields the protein CAPRAGRFGNTIYF. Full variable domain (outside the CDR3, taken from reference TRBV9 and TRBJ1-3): DSGVTQTPKHLITATGQRVTLRCSPRSGDLSVYWYQQSLDQGLQFLIQYYNGEERAKGNILERFSAQQFPDLHSELNLSSLELGDSALYFCAPRAGRFGNTIYFGEGSWLTVV.

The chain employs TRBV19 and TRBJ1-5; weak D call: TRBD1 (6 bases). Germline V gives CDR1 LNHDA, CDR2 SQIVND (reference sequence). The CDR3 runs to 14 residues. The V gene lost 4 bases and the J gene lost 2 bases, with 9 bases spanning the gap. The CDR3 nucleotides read TGTGCCAGTAGTAAGGGGGAAGGCAATCAGCCCCAGCATTTT. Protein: CASSKGEGNQPQHF.

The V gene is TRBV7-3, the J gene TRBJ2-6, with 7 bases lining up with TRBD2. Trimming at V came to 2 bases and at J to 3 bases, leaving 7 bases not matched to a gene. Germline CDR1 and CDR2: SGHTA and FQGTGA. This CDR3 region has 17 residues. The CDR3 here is CASSLWGTNVGANVLTF. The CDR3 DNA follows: TGTGCCAGCAGCTTATGGGGGACTAATGTTGGGGCCAACGTCCTGACTTTC. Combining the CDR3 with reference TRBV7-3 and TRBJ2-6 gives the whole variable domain GAGVSQTPSNKVTEKGKYVELRCDPISGHTALYWYRQSLGQGPEFLIYFQGTGAADDSGLPNDRFFAVRPEGSVSTLKIQRTERGDSAVYLCASSLWGTNVGANVLTFGAGSRLTVL.

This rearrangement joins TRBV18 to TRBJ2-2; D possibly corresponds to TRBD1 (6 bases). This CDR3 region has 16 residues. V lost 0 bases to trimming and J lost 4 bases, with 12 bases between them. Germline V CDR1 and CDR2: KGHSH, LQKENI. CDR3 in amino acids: CASSPPTGFGTGELFF. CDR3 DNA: TGTGCCAGCTCACCACCGACAGGCTTTGGCACCGGGGAGCTGTTTTTT.

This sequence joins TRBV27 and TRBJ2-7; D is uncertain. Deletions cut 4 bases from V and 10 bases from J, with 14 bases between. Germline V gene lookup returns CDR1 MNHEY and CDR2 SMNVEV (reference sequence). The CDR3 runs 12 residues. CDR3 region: CASSSPRQFQYF. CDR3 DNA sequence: TGTGCCAGCAGTTCCCCTCGCCAATTTCAGTACTTC.

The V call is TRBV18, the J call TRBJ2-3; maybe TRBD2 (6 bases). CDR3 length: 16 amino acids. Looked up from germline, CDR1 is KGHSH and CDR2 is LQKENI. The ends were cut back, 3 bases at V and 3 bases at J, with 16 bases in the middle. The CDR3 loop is CASSPPDWGLTDTQYF. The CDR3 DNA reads TGTGCCAGCTCACCTCCGGACTGGGGACTTACAGATACGCAGTATTTT. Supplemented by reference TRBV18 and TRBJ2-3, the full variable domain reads NAGVMQNPRHLVRRRGQEARLRCSPMKGHSHVYWYRQLPEEGLKFMVYLQKENIIDESGMPKERFSAEFPKEGPSILRIQQVVRGDSAAYFCASSPPDWGLTDTQYFGPGTRLTVL.

The DNA for the CDR3 is TGTGCCACCAGCCACCGGGACAGGGATCAGCCCCAGCATTTT. Amino acid sequence: CATSHRDRDQPQHF. The rearrangement uses TRBV15 and TRBJ1-5; 9 bases are shared with TRBD1. CDR1 and CDR2 from the germline V gene are LNHNV and YYDKDF (reference sequence). V was clipped by 5 bases and J by 5 bases; unmatched bases: 4. This CDR3 is built from 14 residues.

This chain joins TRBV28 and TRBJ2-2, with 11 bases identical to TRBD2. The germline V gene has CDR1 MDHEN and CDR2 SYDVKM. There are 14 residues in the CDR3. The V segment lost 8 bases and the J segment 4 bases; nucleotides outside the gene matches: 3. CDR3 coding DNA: TGTGCCAGCCTTAGCGGGAGGGCCACCGGGGAGCTGTTTTTT. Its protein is CASLSGRATGELFF.

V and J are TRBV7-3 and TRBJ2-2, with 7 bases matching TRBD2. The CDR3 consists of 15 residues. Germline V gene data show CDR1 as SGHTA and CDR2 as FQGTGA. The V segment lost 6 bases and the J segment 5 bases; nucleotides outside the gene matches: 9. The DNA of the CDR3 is TGTGCCAGCAGGTTGAGCGGGGTAGGGACCGGGGAGCTGTTTTTT. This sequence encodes CASRLSGVGTGELFF.

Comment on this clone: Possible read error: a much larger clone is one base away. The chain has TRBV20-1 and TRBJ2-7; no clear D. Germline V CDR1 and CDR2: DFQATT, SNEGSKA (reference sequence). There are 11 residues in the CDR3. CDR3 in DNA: TGCAGTGCTAGACTATCCTGCGAGCAGTACTTC. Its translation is CSARLSCEQYF.